The source of this T cell receptor beta chain is a study of read filtering for tumor transcriptome and immune sequencing. This CDR3 comprises 14 residues. CDR1 LNHDA and CDR2 SQIVND come from the germline V gene (reference sequence). V lost 9 bases, J lost 3 bases, and 9 bases stayed unmatched. There are many counts of this clonotype. This library used around 400 ng RNA and molecular barcoded adaptors spanning alpha/delta and beta/gamma chains. From the reads, TCRdb called clonotypes with MiXCR, one entry per CDR3 protein. The sample holds tens of thousands of distinct CDR3 sequences, less than 15% seen once.

The chain joins TRBV19 to TRBJ2-3; 7 bases align to TRBD1. Sequenced input: a population of CD138-negative cells sorted from bone marrow. The TCR sequence derives from a donor at least 40 years old with multiple myeloma. CDR3 bases: TGTGCCAGCCGGCATCTACAGGGGACAGATACGCAGTATTTT. Encoded protein: CASRHLQGTDTQYF. The full variable domain, rest sourced from reference TRBV19 and TRBJ2-3, is DGGITQSPKYLFRKEGQNVTLSCEQNLNHDAMYWYRQDPGQGLRLIYYSQIVNDFQKGDIAEGYSVSREKKESFPLTVTSAQKNPTAFYLCASRHLQGTDTQYFGPGTRLTVL.